The 23 T cell receptor beta chains presented below share a single source sample, sequenced in a study of T-cell memory formation after mild COVID-19. Each CDR3 protein gets one entry after TCRdb re-called the 5' RACE reads with MiXCR. In the table there are over 450,000 distinct CDR3 sequences, about a fifth of which are singletons. The sample consisted of PBMCs or a T cell subset sorted from them (not recorded which). These receptors originate from an adult woman who had mild COVID-19 (a few samples of this study predate the infection). Cell type and time point are not known.

The table lists this clonotype with a few counts. V and J are TRBV29-1 and TRBJ2-7, with D perhaps matching TRBD1 or TRBD2 (5 bases each). Germline CDR1 reads SQVTM; CDR2 reads ANQGSEA. This CDR3 has 12 amino acids. Trimming cost V 7 bases and J 0 bases, with 10 bases left between them. This CDR3 reads CSAARGSYEQYF. In DNA form, the CDR3 reads TGCAGCGCCGCGAGGGGCTCCTACGAGCAGTACTTC.

The chain has TRBV7-2 and TRBJ1-4; 7 bases fit TRBD1. V lost 2 bases and J lost 3; bases outside the gene matches: 0. Germline CDR1 reads SGHTA; CDR2 reads FQGNSA. The CDR3 spans 14 residues. The CDR3 spells CASSLTGANEKLFF. The CDR3 DNA follows: TGTGCCAGCAGCTTAACAGGGGCTAATGAAAAACTGTTTTTT.

The gene calls are TRBV5-1 and TRBJ2-3, with 7 nucleotides matching TRBD2. Germline V gene lookup returns CDR1 SGHRS and CDR2 YFSETQ. This CDR3 contains 14 residues. The J segment lost 6 bases and the V segment lost 2 bases, leaving 6 bases of the junction unmatched. The CDR3 DNA sequence: TGCGCCAGCAGCTTAGGGAGGGTAATGGATACGCAGTATTTT. Its translation: CASSLGRVMDTQYF.

V gene TRBV28 combines with J gene TRBJ1-1, with a tentative D call TRBD1 (5 bases). From germline, CDR1 is MDHEN and CDR2 SYDVKM. V was pared by 5 bases and J by 0 bases, with 13 bases between. CDR3 size: 15 residues. The CDR3 region is CASSTRQTLNTEAFF. CDR3 DNA sequence: TGTGCCAGCAGTACCCGACAGACATTGAACACTGAAGCTTTCTTT.

This chain links TRBV23-1 with TRBJ1-6, with D uncertain. TRBV23-1 has ORF status, its function being uncertain. This CDR3 is built from 12 residues. Trimming took off 2 bases at V and 9 bases at J, with 5 bases between the two ends. The CDR3 DNA reads TGCGCCAGCAGTCAAGAGGGTTCACCCCTCCACTTT. It is translated as CASSQEGSPLHF.

The V call is TRBV12-3 or TRBV12-4, the J call TRBJ1-1; D might be TRBD1 (6 bases). This CDR3 contains 14 residues. V shed 9 bases and J shed 4 bases, with 18 bases lying between them. The CDR3 nucleotides read TGTGCCAGTACTAACAGGGAAGGGCGCACTGAAGCTTTCTTT. Protein sequence: CASTNREGRTEAFF.

This clonotype showed up just a few times. The genes are TRBV6-1 and TRBJ2-2; no definite D call. Germline CDR1 is MNHNS and CDR2 is SASEGT. V was trimmed by 6 bases and J by 1 base, leaving 12 bases between them. The CDR3 length is 15 residues. CDR3 in DNA: TGTGCCAGCAGCCGATGGGTTGGGAACACCGGGGAGCTGTTTTTT. This gives the protein CASSRWVGNTGELFF.

This clonotype was recorded at least ten times. This sequence joins TRBV5-1 and TRBJ2-5; D is perhaps TRBD2 (6 bases). Per germline, CDR1 SGHRS and CDR2 YFSETQ. Trimming stripped 3 bases from V and 5 bases from J, with 14 bases between. The CDR3 spans 14 residues. The CDR3 DNA sequence: TGCGCCAGCAGCTCTGGAACGGGAGTGGAGACCCAGTACTTC. Translation gives CASSSGTGVETQYF.

The chain has TRBV20-1 and TRBJ2-1; 8 nucleotides agree with TRBD1. The CDR3 is 14 residues long. The germline V gene encodes CDR1 DFQATT and CDR2 SNEGSKA (reference sequence). After removal of 7 bases from V and 8 bases from J, the junction contained 13 bases not matched to a gene. The CDR3 DNA reads TGCAGTGGAGTCCGAGGACAGGGAATGGATGAGCAGTTCTTC. Translation gives CSGVRGQGMDEQFF.

The chain carries TRBV7-3 and TRBJ2-1; 7 nucleotides agree with TRBD2. Germline CDR1 is SGHTA and CDR2 is FQGTGA. After removal of 4 bases from V and 8 bases from J, the junction contained 8 bases not matched to a gene. The CDR3 is 14 amino acids. CDR3 residues: CASSSRTSSDEQFF. CDR3 in DNA: TGTGCCAGCAGCTCTCGGACTAGTAGCGATGAGCAGTTCTTC.

This clonotype was detected only a few times. V gene TRBV6-5 combines with J gene TRBJ2-3, with D possibly matching TRBD1 (6 bases). Germline assignment: CDR1 MNHEY and CDR2 SVGAGI. This CDR3 has 13 amino acids. V was cut by 5 bases and J by 5 bases, with 11 bases left in between. The CDR3 sequence is CASSKIQGDTQYF. The CDR3 DNA follows: TGTGCCAGCAGTAAGATACAGGGAGATACGCAGTATTTT.

The table lists this clonotype with a few counts. The chain has TRBV6-1 and TRBJ2-5, with 8 bases identical to TRBD2. CDR1 is MNHNS, CDR2 SASEGT, per germline. Unmatched junction bases numbered 17, after V lost 6 bases and J lost 5 bases. The CDR3 consists of 17 residues. The CDR3 protein is CASSPKGVAGPKETQYF. For the CDR3, the DNA is TGTGCCAGCAGCCCGAAGGGGGTAGCGGGGCCAAAGGAGACCCAGTACTTC.

This clonotype was observed a handful of times. The chain couples TRBV5-1 to TRBJ2-3; 9 bases align to TRBD1. Trimming at V came to 4 bases and at J to 6 bases, leaving 6 bases not matched to a gene. The germline V gene has CDR1 SGHRS and CDR2 YFSETQ. CDR3 length equals 14 residues. The chain's CDR3 is CASSNRDRVDTQYF. The CDR3 DNA follows: TGCGCCAGCAGCAACCGGGACAGGGTCGATACGCAGTATTTT.

This clonotype was recorded a few times. The chain is built from TRBV27 and TRBJ1-4; tentatively, D is TRBD1 (5 bases). The V end was cut by 3 bases, the J end by 15 bases, with 20 bases between. Germline lookup yields CDR1 MNHEY and CDR2 SMNVEV (reference sequence). The CDR3 loop spans 14 amino acids. The CDR3 DNA reads as TGTGCCAGCAGTTTGGAAAGTAGGGGCCGCCCATTGTTTTTT. This translates into CASSLESRGRPLFF.

The chain links TRBV9 to TRBJ2-5; possible D gene TRBD2, 6 bases. With 2 bases removed from V and 4 bases from J, the gap between germline ends came to 27 bases. The length of the CDR3 is 19 residues. Germline assignment: CDR1 SGDLS and CDR2 YYNGEE. CDR3 loop: CASSVKPSRLGRVAETQYF. In DNA form, the CDR3 reads TGTGCCAGCAGCGTGAAACCCTCTCGACTAGGACGGGTAGCAGAGACCCAGTACTTC.

CDR3 sequence reads: CASSPEGGIEQYF. CDR3 DNA: TGCGCCAGCAGCCCGGAGGGGGGGATCGAGCAGTACTTC. This sequence joins TRBV5-1 and TRBJ2-7, with a possible D match to TRBD2 (7 bases). The CDR3 loop spans 13 amino acids. CDR1 is SGHRS and CDR2 is YFSETQ in the germline V gene. The V end lost 4 bases, the J end lost 6 bases, and 14 bases lay between the germline ends.

This clonotype came up many times. In DNA, the CDR3 is TGTGCCAGCAGTGCAGCGACAGGCGGAGCTTTCTTT. This translates into CASSAATGGAFF. The chain uses TRBV25-1 and TRBJ1-1, with D tentatively TRBD1 (6 bases). V lost 4 bases and J 10 bases, leaving 13 bases between the germline ends. Germline CDR1 reads MGHDK; CDR2 reads SYGVNS. The CDR3 consists of 12 residues.

The chain employs TRBV27 and TRBJ1-1, with 7 bases fitting TRBD1. V lost 7 bases and J lost 2; bases outside the gene matches: 10. The CDR3 has 15 amino acids. Germline CDR1 MNHEY, CDR2 SMNVEV (reference sequence). The DNA for the CDR3 is TGTGCCAGCAACTCGGGGGGACAGATAAACACTGAAGCTTTCTTT. Encoded protein: CASNSGGQINTEAFF.

This clonotype was counted only a few times. The genes are TRBV25-1 and TRBJ2-5; D is uncertain. The CDR3 extends over 13 amino acids. Trimming took off 8 bases at V and 5 bases at J, with 15 bases between the two ends. Germline V gene lookup returns CDR1 MGHDK and CDR2 SYGVNS. The CDR3 DNA reads as TGTGCCAGCCAGGTGCGTGGTACGGAGACCCAGTACTTC. Protein: CASQVRGTETQYF.

This clonotype was detected ten times or more. CDR3 nucleotides: TGTGCCAGCAGCTTAGCGATGAGAGGGTCTAATGAAAAACTGTTTTTT. It translates to CASSLAMRGSNEKLFF. V is TRBV7-9 and J is TRBJ1-4; D ambiguous. This CDR3 region has 16 residues. Trimming removed 0 bases from V and 3 bases from J, with 11 bases in between. In germline, CDR1 is SEHNR, CDR2 FQNEAQ (reference sequence). Drawing the rest from reference TRBV7-9 and TRBJ1-4, the complete variable domain is DTGVSQNPRHKITKRGQNVTFRCDPISEHNRLYWYRQTLGQGPEFLTYFQNEAQLEKSRLLSDRFSAERPKGSFSTLEIQRTEQGDSAMYLCASSLAMRGSNEKLFFGSGTQLSVL.

This clonotype was observed at least ten times. V and J are TRBV7-2 and TRBJ2-1; D possibly corresponds to TRBD2 (5 bases). CDR3 length: 11 amino acids. The V gene's germline CDR1 is SGHTA and CDR2 FQGNSA. Trimming cost V 4 bases and J 9 bases, with 7 bases left between them. The CDR3 DNA reads as TGTGCCAGCAGCTATGAGGGTGAGCAGTTCTTC. It specifies CASSYEGEQFF. The variable domain in full, completed from reference TRBV7-2 and TRBJ2-1, reads GAGVSQSPSNKVTEKGKDVELRCDPISGHTALYWYRQSLGQGLEFLIYFQGNSAPDKSGLPSDRFSAERTGGSVSTLTIQRTQQEDSAVYLCASSYEGEQFFGPGTRLTVL.

The gene calls are TRBV5-1 and TRBJ2-7; 14 bases match TRBD2. Trimming at V came to 4 bases and at J to 7 bases, leaving 16 bases not matched to a gene. CDR1 is SGHRS and CDR2 is YFSETQ in the germline V gene. CDR3 length: 18 amino acids. The CDR3 nucleotides read TGCGCCAGCAGCCGCGGGACTAGCGGGGGCCTCTCGCGGGAAGAGCAGTACTTC. It specifies CASSRGTSGGLSREEQYF.

In DNA form, the CDR3 reads TGCGCCAGCAGCTTGGGGCCAGGCCCCAATGAGCAGTTCTTC. Translating gives CASSLGPGPNEQFF. The chain combines TRBV5-1 with TRBJ2-1, with D unresolved. Per the germline V gene, CDR1 is SGHRS and CDR2 is YFSETQ. V dropped 0 bases and J dropped 6 bases, with 10 bases sitting between them. The CDR3 covers 14 residues.